This TCR beta chain is from a study of human T cells and chemical hapten exposure. Specified time point: patch test 2, 6 weeks after DPC sensitization. The treatment: therapeutic diphenylcyclopropenone sensitization with weekly scalp DPC. Germline values: CDR1 LNHDA, CDR2 SQIVND (reference sequence). The CDR3 is made up of 16 amino acids. The junction had 5 bases not matched to a gene; V was cut back by 4 bases and J by 0 bases. TCRdb called the RACE reads again in MiXCR, with one record for every CDR3 protein. Found here are about 85,000 distinct CDR3 sequences, approximately 10% of them singletons; the top ten hold roughly 1.5%.

The TCR sequence derives from a man between 18 and 35 years old with alopecia areata. Some clones in this sample may be carry-over from other donors' samples. The V and J genes are TRBV19 and TRBJ1-5; TRBD1 matches at 8 bases. Specimen: whole blood, collected in connection with sensitization to the hapten diphenylcyclopropenone (DPC). The CDR3 DNA follows: TGTGCCAGTAGTAGGCGGACAGGGAGTAGCAATCAGCCCCAGCATTTT. It is translated as CASSRRTGSSNQPQHF.